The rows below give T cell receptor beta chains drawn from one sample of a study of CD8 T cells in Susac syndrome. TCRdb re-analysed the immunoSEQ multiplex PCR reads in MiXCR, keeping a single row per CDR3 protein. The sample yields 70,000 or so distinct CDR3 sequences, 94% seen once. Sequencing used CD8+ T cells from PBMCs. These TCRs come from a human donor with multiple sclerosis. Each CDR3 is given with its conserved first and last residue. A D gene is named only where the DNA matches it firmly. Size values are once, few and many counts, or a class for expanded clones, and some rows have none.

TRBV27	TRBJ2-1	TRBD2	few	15	TGTGCCAGCACCGCCGGGACTAGCTCCTACAATGAGCAGTTCTTC	CASTAGTSSYNEQFF
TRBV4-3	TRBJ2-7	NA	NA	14	TGCGCCAGCAGCCAAGACATGGGGTCCTACGAGCAGTACTTC	CASSQDMGSYEQYF
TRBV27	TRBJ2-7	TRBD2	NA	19	TGTGCCAGCAGTTTATCGTGGCAGGTGGTGACTAGCGGGGATTACGAGCAGTACTTC	CASSLSWQVVTSGDYEQYF
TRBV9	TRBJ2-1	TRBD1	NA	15	TGTGCCAGCAGCGTGGGACAGGGCCCGTACAATGAGCAGTTCTTC	CASSVGQGPYNEQFF
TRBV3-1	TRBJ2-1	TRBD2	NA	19	TGTGCCAGCAGCCAAGACTGGACTAGCGGGGGGCCGGACGGCAATGAGCAGTTCTTC	CASSQDWTSGGPDGNEQFF
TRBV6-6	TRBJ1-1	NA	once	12	TGTGCCAGCAGTTACTCGACCGCGGAAGCTTTCTTT	CASSYSTAEAFF
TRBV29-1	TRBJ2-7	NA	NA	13	TGCAGCGTAGTACGACAGTCTAGCTACGAGCAGTACTTC	CSVVRQSSYEQYF
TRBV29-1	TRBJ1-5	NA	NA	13	TGCAGCGTTGAGAAGGCAGGGGACCAGCCCCAGCATTTT	CSVEKAGDQPQHF
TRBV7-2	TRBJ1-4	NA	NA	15	TGTGCCAGCAGCTCAAGTCGGGGCTTTAATGAAAAACTGTTTTTT	CASSSSRGFNEKLFF
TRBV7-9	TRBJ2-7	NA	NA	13	TGTGCCAGCAGCTCCCCAGTCCTTCTCGAGCAGTACTTC	CASSSPVLLEQYF
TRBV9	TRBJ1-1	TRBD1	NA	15	TGTGCCAGCAGCTCGACGGACAGGCGGGACACTGAAGCTTTCTTT	CASSSTDRRDTEAFF
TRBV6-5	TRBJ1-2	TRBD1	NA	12	TGTGCCAGCAGGACAGGGGATAATGGCTACACCTTC	CASRTGDNGYTF
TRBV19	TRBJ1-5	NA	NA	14	TGTGCCAGTAGTATCCGGGATCTCAATCAGCCCCAGCATTTT	CASSIRDLNQPQHF
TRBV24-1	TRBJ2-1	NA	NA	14	TGTGCCACCAGTGATCGGGCAGTATACAATGAGCAGTTCTTC	CATSDRAVYNEQFF
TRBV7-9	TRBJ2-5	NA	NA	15	TGTGCCAGCAGCTCACATCCCAAGGGGGGAGAGACCCAGTACTTC	CASSSHPKGGETQYF
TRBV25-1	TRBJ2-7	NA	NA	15	TGTGCCAGCAGTGAATGGCAGGGTTTAGCCTACGAGCAGTACTTC	CASSEWQGLAYEQYF
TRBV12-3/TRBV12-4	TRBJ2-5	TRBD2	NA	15	TGTGCCAGCAGACTCAGCGGGGCCTCACAAGAGACCCAGTACTTC	CASRLSGASQETQYF
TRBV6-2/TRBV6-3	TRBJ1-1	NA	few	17	TGTGCCAGCAGTTATTGGGGCGAAATGGGGTTGGACACTGAAGCTTTCTTT	CASSYWGEMGLDTEAFF
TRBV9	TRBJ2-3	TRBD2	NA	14	TGTGCCAGCTCGAGCGGGGGCGAGGGTGATACGCAGTATTTT	CASSSGGEGDTQYF
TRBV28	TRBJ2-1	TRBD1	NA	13	TGTGCCAGCAGTTTACCGGCCGGACAGGGGACGTTCTTC	CASSLPAGQGTFF
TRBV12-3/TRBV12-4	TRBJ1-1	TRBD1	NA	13	TGTGCCAGCAGTTCCGGGACAGGATCGGAAGCTTTCTTT	CASSSGTGSEAFF
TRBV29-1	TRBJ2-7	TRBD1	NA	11	TGCAGCGTTGTCTGGGACAGTGTCCTAGACTTC	CSVVWDSVLDF
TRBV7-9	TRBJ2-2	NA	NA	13	TGTGCCAGCAGCCAGCCGGAAACCGGGGAGCTGTTTTTT	CASSQPETGELFF
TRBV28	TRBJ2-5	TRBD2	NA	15	TGTGCCAGCAGTCAAGGACTAGCGGAGCAAGAGACCCAGTACTTC	CASSQGLAEQETQYF
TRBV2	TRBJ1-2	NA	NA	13	TGTGCCAGCATGCGGTACCTTTGGGCTGGCTACACCTTC	CASMRYLWAGYTF
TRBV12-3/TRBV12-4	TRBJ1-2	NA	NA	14	TGTGCCAGCAGTCCCGAGGGGATGGACTATGGCTACACCTTC	CASSPEGMDYGYTF
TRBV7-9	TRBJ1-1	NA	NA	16	TGTGCCAGCAGCTCCCCGGCGGGCATAAAGAACACTGAAGCTTTCTTT	CASSSPAGIKNTEAFF
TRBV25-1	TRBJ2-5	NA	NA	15	TGTGCCAGCAGTGAAGGGGAGGGGGCAGGGGAGACCCAGTACTTC	CASSEGEGAGETQYF
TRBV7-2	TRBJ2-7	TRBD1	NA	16	TGTGCCAGCAGCTTAGTCGGGACAGGGTACTCCTACGAGCAGTACTTC	CASSLVGTGYSYEQYF
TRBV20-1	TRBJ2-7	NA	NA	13	TGCAGTGCTAGAGATTGGACGGCATACGAGCAGTACTTC	CSARDWTAYEQYF
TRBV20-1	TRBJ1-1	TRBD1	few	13	TGCAGTGCTAGTTGGGACAGGAACACTGAAGCTTTCTTT	CSASWDRNTEAFF
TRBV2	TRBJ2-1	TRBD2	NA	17	TGTGCCAGCAGTGAAAACACTAGCGGGGGCCCGAGCGGTGAGCAGTTCTTC	CASSENTSGGPSGEQFF
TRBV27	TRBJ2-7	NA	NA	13	TGTGCCAGCAGTCCCGGTGAGTTCTACGAGCAGTACTTC	CASSPGEFYEQYF
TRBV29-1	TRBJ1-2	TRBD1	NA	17	TGCAGCGTTGAAGGGGACAGGATAAAACCCGCTAACTATGGCTACACCTTC	CSVEGDRIKPANYGYTF